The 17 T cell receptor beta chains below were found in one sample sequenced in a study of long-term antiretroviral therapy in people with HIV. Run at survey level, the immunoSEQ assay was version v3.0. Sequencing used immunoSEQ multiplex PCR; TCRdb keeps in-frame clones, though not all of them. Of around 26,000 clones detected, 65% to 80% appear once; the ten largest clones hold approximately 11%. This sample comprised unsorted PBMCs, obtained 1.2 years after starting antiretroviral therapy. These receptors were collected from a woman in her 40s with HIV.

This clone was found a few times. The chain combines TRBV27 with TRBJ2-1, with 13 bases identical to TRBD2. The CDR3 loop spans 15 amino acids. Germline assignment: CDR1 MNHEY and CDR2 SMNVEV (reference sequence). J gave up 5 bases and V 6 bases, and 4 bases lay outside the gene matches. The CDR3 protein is CASRVGTSGDNEQFF. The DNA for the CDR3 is TGTGCCAGCAGGGTAGGGACTAGCGGGGACAATGAGCAGTTCTTC.

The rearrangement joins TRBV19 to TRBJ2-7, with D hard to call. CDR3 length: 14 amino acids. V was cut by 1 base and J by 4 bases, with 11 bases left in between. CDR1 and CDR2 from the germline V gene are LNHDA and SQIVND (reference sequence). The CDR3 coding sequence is TGTGCCAGTAGTATAGTCTACAGAGGATACGAGCAGTACTTC. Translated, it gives CASSIVYRGYEQYF.

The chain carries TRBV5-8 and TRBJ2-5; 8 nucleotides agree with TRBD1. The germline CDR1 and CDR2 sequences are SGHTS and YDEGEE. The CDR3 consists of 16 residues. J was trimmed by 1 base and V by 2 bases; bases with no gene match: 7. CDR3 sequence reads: CASSFDRGLIQETQYF. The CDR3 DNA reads TGTGCCAGCAGCTTTGACAGGGGCCTTATCCAAGAGACCCAGTACTTC.

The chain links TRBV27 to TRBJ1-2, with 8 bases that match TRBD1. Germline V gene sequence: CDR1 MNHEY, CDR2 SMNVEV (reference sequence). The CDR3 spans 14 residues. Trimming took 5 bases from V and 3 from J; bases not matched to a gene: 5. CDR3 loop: CASSPLDRDYGYTF. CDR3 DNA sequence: TGTGCCAGCAGTCCATTGGACAGGGACTATGGCTACACCTTC.

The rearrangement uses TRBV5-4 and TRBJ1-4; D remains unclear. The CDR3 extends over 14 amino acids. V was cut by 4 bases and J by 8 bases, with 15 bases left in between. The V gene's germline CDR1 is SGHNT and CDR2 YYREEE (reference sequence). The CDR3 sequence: CASSPRGVGEKLFF. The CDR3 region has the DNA TGTGCCAGCAGCCCCCGCGGGGTTGGGGAAAAACTGTTTTTT.

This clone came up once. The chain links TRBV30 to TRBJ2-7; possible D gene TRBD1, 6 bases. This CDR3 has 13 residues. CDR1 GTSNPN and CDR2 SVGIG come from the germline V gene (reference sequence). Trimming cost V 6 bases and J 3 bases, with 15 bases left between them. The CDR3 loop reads CACPSGEYYEQYF. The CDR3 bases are TGTGCCTGTCCGTCAGGGGAGTACTACGAGCAGTACTTC.

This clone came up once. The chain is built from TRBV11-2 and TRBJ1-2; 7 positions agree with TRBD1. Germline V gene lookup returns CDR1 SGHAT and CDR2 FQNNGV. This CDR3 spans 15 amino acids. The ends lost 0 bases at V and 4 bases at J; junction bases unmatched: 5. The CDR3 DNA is TGTGCCAGCAGCTTAGAAGGAGGGGGCGTCTATGGCTACACCTTC. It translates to CASSLEGGGVYGYTF.

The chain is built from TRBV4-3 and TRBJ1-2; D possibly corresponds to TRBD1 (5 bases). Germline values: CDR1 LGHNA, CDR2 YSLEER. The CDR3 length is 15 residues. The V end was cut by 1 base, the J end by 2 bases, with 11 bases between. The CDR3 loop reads CASSQVGTVNYGYTF. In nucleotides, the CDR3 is TGCGCCAGCAGCCAAGTCGGGACGGTGAACTATGGCTACACCTTC.

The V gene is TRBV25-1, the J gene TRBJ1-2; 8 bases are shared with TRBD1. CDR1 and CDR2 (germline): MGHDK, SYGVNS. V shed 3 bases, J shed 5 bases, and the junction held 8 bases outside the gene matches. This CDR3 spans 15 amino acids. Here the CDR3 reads CASSEATGGGYGYTF. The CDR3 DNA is TGTGCCAGCAGTGAGGCAACAGGGGGGGGGTATGGCTACACCTTC.

This CDR3 is CASSAPPGQMNTEAFF. CDR3 DNA sequence: TGTGCCAGCAGCGCCCCCCCGGGACAGATGAACACTGAAGCTTTCTTT. J is TRBJ1-1 and V is TRBV4-2, with 7 bases aligning to TRBD1. V trimming: 5 bases; J trimming: 0 bases; junction bases outside the gene matches: 9. Germline V gives CDR1 LGHNA, CDR2 YNFKEQ. This CDR3 is built from 16 residues.

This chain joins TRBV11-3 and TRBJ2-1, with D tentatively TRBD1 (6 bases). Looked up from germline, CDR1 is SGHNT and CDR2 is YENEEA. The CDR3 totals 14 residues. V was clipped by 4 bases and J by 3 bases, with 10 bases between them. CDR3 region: CASSSGQDYNEQFF. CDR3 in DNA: TGTGCCAGCAGCTCGGGACAAGACTACAATGAGCAGTTCTTC.

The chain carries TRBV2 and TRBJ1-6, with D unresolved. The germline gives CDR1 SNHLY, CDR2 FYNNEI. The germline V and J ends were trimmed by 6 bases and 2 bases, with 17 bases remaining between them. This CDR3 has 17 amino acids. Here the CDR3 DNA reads TGTGCCAGCAGCGAATCCTCGTGGGAGGCCTATAATTCACCCCTCCACTTT. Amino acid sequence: CASSESSWEAYNSPLHF.

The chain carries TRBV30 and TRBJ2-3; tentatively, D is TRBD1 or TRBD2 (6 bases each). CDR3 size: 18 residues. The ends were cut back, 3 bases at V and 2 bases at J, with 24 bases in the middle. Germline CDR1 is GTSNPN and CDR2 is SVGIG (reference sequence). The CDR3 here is CAWSHTPRTGALTDTQYF. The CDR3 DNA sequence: TGTGCCTGGAGCCATACGCCCCGAACGGGGGCCCTCACAGATACGCAGTATTTT.

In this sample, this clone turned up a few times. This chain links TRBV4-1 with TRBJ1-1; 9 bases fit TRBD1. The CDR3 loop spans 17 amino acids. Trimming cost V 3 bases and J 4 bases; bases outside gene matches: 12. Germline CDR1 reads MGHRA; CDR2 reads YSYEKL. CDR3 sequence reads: CASSQAGTGRVGTEAFF. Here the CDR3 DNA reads TGCGCCAGCAGCCAGGCAGGGACAGGGAGGGTAGGCACTGAAGCTTTCTTT.

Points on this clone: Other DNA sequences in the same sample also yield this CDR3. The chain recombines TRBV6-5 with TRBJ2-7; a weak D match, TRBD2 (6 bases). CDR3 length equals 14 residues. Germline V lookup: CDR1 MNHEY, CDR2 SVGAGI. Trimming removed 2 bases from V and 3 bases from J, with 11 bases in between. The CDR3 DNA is TGTGCCAGCAGTTACGGGACTGAACTCTACGAGCAGTACTTC. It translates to CASSYGTELYEQYF.

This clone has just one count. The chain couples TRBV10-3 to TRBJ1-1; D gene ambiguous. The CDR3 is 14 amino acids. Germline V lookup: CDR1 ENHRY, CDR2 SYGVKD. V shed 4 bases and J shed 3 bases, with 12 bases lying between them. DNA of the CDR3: TGTGCCATCAGTGTTGGCGGTGGGGACACTGAAGCTTTCTTT. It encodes CAISVGGGDTEAFF.

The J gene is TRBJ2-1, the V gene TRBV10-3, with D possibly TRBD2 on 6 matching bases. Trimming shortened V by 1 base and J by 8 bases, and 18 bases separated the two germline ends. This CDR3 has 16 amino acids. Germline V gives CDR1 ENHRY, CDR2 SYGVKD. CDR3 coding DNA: TGTGCCATCAGTGAGTTAGTAGCTGGAGGGCACGATGAGCAGTTCTTC. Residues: CAISELVAGGHDEQFF.